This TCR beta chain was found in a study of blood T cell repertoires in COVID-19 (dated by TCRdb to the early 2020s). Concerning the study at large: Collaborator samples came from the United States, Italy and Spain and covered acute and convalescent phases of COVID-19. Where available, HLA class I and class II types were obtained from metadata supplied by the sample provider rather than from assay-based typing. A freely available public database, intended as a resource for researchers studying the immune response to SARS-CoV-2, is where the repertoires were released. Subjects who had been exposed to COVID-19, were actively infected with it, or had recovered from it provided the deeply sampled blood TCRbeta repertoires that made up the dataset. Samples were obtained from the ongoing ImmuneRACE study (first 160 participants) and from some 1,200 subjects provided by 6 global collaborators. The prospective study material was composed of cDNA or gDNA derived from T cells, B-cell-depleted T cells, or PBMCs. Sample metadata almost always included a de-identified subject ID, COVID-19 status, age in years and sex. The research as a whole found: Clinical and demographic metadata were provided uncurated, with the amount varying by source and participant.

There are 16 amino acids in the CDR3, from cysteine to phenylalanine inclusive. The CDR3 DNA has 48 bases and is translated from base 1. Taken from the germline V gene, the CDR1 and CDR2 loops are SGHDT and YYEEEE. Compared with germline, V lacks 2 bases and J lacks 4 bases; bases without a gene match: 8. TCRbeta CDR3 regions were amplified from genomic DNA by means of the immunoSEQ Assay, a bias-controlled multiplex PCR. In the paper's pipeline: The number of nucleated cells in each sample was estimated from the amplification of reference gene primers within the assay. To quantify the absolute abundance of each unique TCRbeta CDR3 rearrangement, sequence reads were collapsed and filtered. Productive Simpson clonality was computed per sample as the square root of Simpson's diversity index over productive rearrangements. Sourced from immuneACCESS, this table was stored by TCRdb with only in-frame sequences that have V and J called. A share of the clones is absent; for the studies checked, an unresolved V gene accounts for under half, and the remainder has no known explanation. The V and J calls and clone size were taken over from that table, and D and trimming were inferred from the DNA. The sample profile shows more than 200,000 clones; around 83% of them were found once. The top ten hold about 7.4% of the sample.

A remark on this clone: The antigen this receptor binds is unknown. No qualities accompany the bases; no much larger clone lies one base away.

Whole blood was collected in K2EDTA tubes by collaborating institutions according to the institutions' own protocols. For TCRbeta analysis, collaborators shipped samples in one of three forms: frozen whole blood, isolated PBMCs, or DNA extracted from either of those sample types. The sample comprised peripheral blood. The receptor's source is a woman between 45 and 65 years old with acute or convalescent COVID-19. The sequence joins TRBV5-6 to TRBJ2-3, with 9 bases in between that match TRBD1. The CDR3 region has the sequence CASSFSEGQGPDTQYF. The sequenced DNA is TGTGCCAGCAGCTTCTCCGAAGGACAGGGGCCAGATACGCAGTATTTT.